These 11 T cell receptor beta chains were all obtained from the same sample, sequenced in a study of blood T cell repertoires in COVID-19. TCRdb's table, derived via immunoSEQ multiplex PCR, lists solely in-frame clones and lacks some. Among 90,000 to 130,000 clones listed, under 75% were seen once. Sequencing was carried out using peripheral blood. These receptors originate from a woman in her sixties with acute or convalescent COVID-19.

This chain joins TRBV29-1 and TRBJ1-1, with TRBD1 matching 10 bases. J gave up 6 bases and V 3 bases, and 7 bases lay outside the gene matches. CDR3 length: 14 amino acids. Germline CDR1 SQVTM, CDR2 ANQGSEA. CDR3 residues: CSVDRGQGLAEAFF. The CDR3, as DNA: TGCAGCGTTGATAGGGGACAGGGGTTGGCTGAAGCTTTCTTT.

V usage is TRBV5-1 and J usage is TRBJ1-5; D might be TRBD1 (5 bases). In germline, CDR1 is SGHRS, CDR2 YFSETQ. Trimming stripped 0 bases from V and 6 bases from J, with 13 bases between. The CDR3 loop spans 15 amino acids. The CDR3 here is CASSLGPRQGQPQHF. CDR3 bases: TGCGCCAGCAGCTTGGGGCCCAGGCAGGGTCAGCCCCAGCATTTT.

The J gene is TRBJ1-1, the V gene TRBV30; D ambiguous. V gave up 3 bases and J gave up 2 bases, with 10 bases separating them. The CDR3 has 13 residues. Germline CDR1 is GTSNPN and CDR2 is SVGIG (reference sequence). In nucleotides, the CDR3 is TGTGCCTGGAGCGAGAACGTTAACACTGAAGCTTTCTTT. It yields the protein CAWSENVNTEAFF.

The V and J genes are TRBV9 and TRBJ1-1, with D perhaps TRBD1 (5 bases). The CDR3 extends over 13 amino acids. V was trimmed by 4 bases and J by 4 bases, leaving 11 bases between them. Looked up from germline, CDR1 is SGDLS and CDR2 is YYNGEE. CDR3: CASSQDQGTEAFF. The CDR3 DNA follows: TGTGCCAGCAGCCAAGACCAGGGCACTGAAGCTTTCTTT.

The gene calls are TRBV5-6 and TRBJ2-7; D is unresolved. Trimming took off 0 bases at V and 5 bases at J, with 12 bases between the two ends. CDR3 length: 14 amino acids. The germline gives CDR1 SGHDT, CDR2 YYEEEE. Written as DNA, the CDR3 is TGTGCCAGCAGCTTGGGATCCGGAGTCCACGAGCAGTACTTC. This encodes CASSLGSGVHEQYF.

The chain combines TRBV9 with TRBJ2-1, with 11 bases lining up with TRBD2. The CDR3 length is 18 residues. The germline V gene has CDR1 SGDLS and CDR2 YYNGEE. With 0 bases clipped from V and 9 bases from J, the junction kept 14 bases outside the gene matches. Written as DNA, the CDR3 is TGTGCCAGCAGCGTAGCTACTGTAGCGGGGGGGCTTGAGGGTGAGCAGTTCTTC. This codes for CASSVATVAGGLEGEQFF.

This chain uses TRBV9 with TRBJ1-5; D not resolved. The CDR3 runs to 15 residues. Germline-derived CDR1 and CDR2 are SGDLS and YYNGEE. Trimming left V 0 bases short and J 1 base short, with 8 bases between. The CDR3 nucleotides read TGTGCCAGCAGCGTAGGAGTCCTGAGCAATCAGCCCCAGCATTTT. Translation gives CASSVGVLSNQPQHF.

This chain uses TRBV6-1 with TRBJ2-1; 12 nucleotides match TRBD2. Germline CDR1 is MNHNS and CDR2 is SASEGT. The CDR3 has 17 amino acids. J lost 0 bases, V lost 4 bases, and 4 bases had no gene match. DNA for the CDR3: TGTGCCAGCAGTGTTACTAGCGGGGGGCGCTCCTACAATGAGCAGTTCTTC. It translates to CASSVTSGGRSYNEQFF.

This clone has a handful of counts. The J gene is TRBJ1-1, the V gene TRBV6-6; 8 nucleotides match TRBD1. The CDR3 loop spans 15 amino acids. The V segment lost 7 bases and the J segment 5 bases; nucleotides outside the gene matches: 12. Germline V lookup: CDR1 MNHNY, CDR2 SVGAGI (reference sequence). CDR3 residues: CASTNPRQGRTEAFF. In nucleotides, the CDR3 is TGTGCCAGCACCAACCCTCGACAGGGGAGGACTGAAGCTTTCTTT.

This clone is a singleton in its sample. The rearrangement joins TRBV28 to TRBJ2-7, with D possibly TRBD2 on 6 matching bases. Germline CDR1 MDHEN, CDR2 SYDVKM. The length of the CDR3 is 11 residues. Trimming took off 2 bases at V and 7 bases at J, with 6 bases between the two ends. This CDR3 reads CASSLGREQYF. As DNA, the CDR3 is TGTGCCAGCAGTTTAGGGAGGGAGCAGTACTTC.

The chain combines TRBV14 with TRBJ1-2; D not resolved. Germline V gene data show CDR1 as SGHDN and CDR2 as FVKESK. The CDR3 runs 12 residues. V was clipped by 0 bases and J by 8 bases, with 7 bases between them. The DNA for the CDR3 is TGTGCCAGCAGCCAAGATATGAGGGGCTACACCTTC. Encoded protein: CASSQDMRGYTF.